A selection of T cell receptor beta chains follows, all from one sample in a study of patients and donors after allogeneic stem cell transplantation. TCRdb passed the RT-PCR reads through MiXCR, listing each CDR3 protein once. The profile shows roughly 190,000 distinct CDR3 sequences, roughly 40% of them singletons. The specimen sequenced was blood, either unsorted or a sorted T cell fraction (not recorded which). These receptors were collected from a human donor who was either an allogeneic HSCT recipient or a stem cell or donor lymphocyte infusion donor (not recorded which). It is not recorded whose cells these are; they may come from a transplant donor. The CDR3 runs from the conserved cysteine through the conserved F or W. The order of the fields is J gene, clone size, V gene, D gene, CDR3 protein, CDR3 DNA. A D gene is named only where the DNA matches it firmly. Clone sizes are given selectively: once, few, many, or a class where the clone is expanded.

J gene: TRBJ1-1
clone size: few
V gene: TRBV5-6
D gene: TRBD1
CDR3 protein: CASSFTGEAEAFF
CDR3 DNA: TGTGCCAGCAGCTTTACAGGGGAGGCTGAAGCTTTCTTT

J gene: TRBJ1-2
clone size: few
V gene: TRBV12-3/TRBV12-4
D gene: TRBD1
CDR3 protein: CASSPARGPTYGYTF
CDR3 DNA: TGTGCCAGCAGTCCCGCCAGGGGGCCGACCTATGGCTACACCTTC

J gene: TRBJ2-7
clone size: NA
V gene: TRBV7-3
D gene: TRBD1
CDR3 protein: CASSSGTGIEQYF
CDR3 DNA: TGTGCCAGCAGCTCCGGGACAGGGATCGAGCAGTACTTC

J gene: TRBJ1-5
clone size: few
V gene: TRBV29-1
D gene: NA
CDR3 protein: CSVGGGNNQPQHF
CDR3 DNA: TGCAGCGTAGGGGGAGGGAATAATCAGCCCCAGCATTTT

J gene: TRBJ2-2
clone size: few
V gene: TRBV5-1
D gene: NA
CDR3 protein: CASRQGGTGELFF
CDR3 DNA: TGCGCCAGCAGACAGGGAGGCACCGGGGAGCTGTTTTTT

J gene: TRBJ2-3
clone size: NA
V gene: TRBV7-2
D gene: NA
CDR3 protein: CASSFQYKQDTQYF
CDR3 DNA: TGTGCCAGCAGCTTCCAGTACAAGCAGGATACGCAGTATTTT

J gene: TRBJ2-1
clone size: NA
V gene: TRBV27
D gene: TRBD1
CDR3 protein: CASSFLPDRGRRDEQFF
CDR3 DNA: TGTGCCAGCAGTTTTCTGCCGGACAGGGGGCGCAGGGATGAGCAGTTCTTC

J gene: TRBJ2-1
clone size: NA
V gene: TRBV9
D gene: NA
CDR3 protein: CASSVSQIYNEQFF
CDR3 DNA: TGTGCCAGCAGCGTCTCCCAGATATACAATGAGCAGTTCTTC

J gene: TRBJ1-1
clone size: NA
V gene: TRBV4-3
D gene: NA
CDR3 protein: CASSPKPTDYQGVNTEAFF
CDR3 DNA: TGCGCCAGCAGCCCAAAGCCTACAGACTACCAGGGCGTGAACACTGAAGCTTTCTTT

J gene: TRBJ1-2
clone size: NA
V gene: TRBV9
D gene: NA
CDR3 protein: CASRDQGPNGYGYTF
CDR3 DNA: TGTGCCAGCAGAGACCAGGGACCCAACGGCTATGGCTACACCTTC

J gene: TRBJ2-7
clone size: NA
V gene: TRBV7-6
D gene: NA
CDR3 protein: CASSPAMENSYEQYF
CDR3 DNA: TGTGCCAGCAGCCCCGCGATGGAAAACTCCTACGAGCAGTACTTC

J gene: TRBJ1-1
clone size: NA
V gene: TRBV7-6
D gene: NA
CDR3 protein: CASSFLGVGYTEAFF
CDR3 DNA: TGTGCCAGCAGCTTCCTGGGGGTCGGATACACTGAAGCTTTCTTT

J gene: TRBJ2-7
clone size: NA
V gene: TRBV29-1
D gene: TRBD1
CDR3 protein: CSVGFADRPYEQYF
CDR3 DNA: TGCAGCGTTGGGTTTGCGGACAGGCCCTACGAGCAGTACTTC

J gene: TRBJ1-4
clone size: few
V gene: TRBV4-3
D gene: NA
CDR3 protein: CASSQARNRDIKLFF
CDR3 DNA: TGCGCCAGCAGCCAAGCCCGGAACAGGGATATAAAACTGTTTTTT

J gene: TRBJ2-1
clone size: NA
V gene: TRBV7-9
D gene: NA
CDR3 protein: CASSSTQGGEQFF
CDR3 DNA: TGTGCCAGCAGCTCGACGCAGGGTGGTGAGCAGTTCTTC

J gene: TRBJ2-4
clone size: NA
V gene: TRBV9
D gene: TRBD2
CDR3 protein: CASSVGLAMSENIQYF
CDR3 DNA: TGTGCCAGCAGCGTAGGACTAGCTATGTCAGAAAACATTCAGTACTTC

J gene: TRBJ1-5
clone size: many
V gene: TRBV5-1
D gene: NA
CDR3 protein: CASSLLGFNQPQHF
CDR3 DNA: TGCGCCAGCAGTCTCTTGGGATTCAATCAGCCCCAGCATTTT

J gene: TRBJ1-2
clone size: NA
V gene: TRBV7-2
D gene: TRBD1
CDR3 protein: CASSSTGGNYGYTF
CDR3 DNA: TGTGCCAGCAGCTCTACAGGGGGAAACTATGGCTACACCTTC

J gene: TRBJ1-1
clone size: NA
V gene: TRBV4-3
D gene: NA
CDR3 protein: CASSQERGRQEAFF
CDR3 DNA: TGCGCCAGCAGCCAAGAGCGAGGGAGACAGGAAGCTTTCTTT

J gene: TRBJ2-3
clone size: few
V gene: TRBV5-1
D gene: TRBD2
CDR3 protein: CASSLGTSGMRDTQYF
CDR3 DNA: TGCGCCAGCAGCCTAGGGACTAGCGGGATGAGAGATACGCAGTATTTT

J gene: TRBJ1-1
clone size: once
V gene: TRBV5-6
D gene: NA
CDR3 protein: CASSLDIKMNTEAFF
CDR3 DNA: TGTGCCAGCAGCTTGGACATAAAGATGAACACTGAAGCTTTCTTT

J gene: TRBJ1-5
clone size: few
V gene: TRBV6-1
D gene: NA
CDR3 protein: CASSDRGNQPQHF
CDR3 DNA: TGTGCCAGCAGTGACAGGGGTAATCAGCCCCAGCATTTT

J gene: TRBJ1-6
clone size: NA
V gene: TRBV16
D gene: NA
CDR3 protein: CASSQFTTPVDSPLHF
CDR3 DNA: TGTGCCAGCAGCCAATTCACGACTCCGGTCGATTCACCCCTCCACTTT

J gene: TRBJ2-1
clone size: few
V gene: TRBV12-3/TRBV12-4
D gene: NA
CDR3 protein: CASSLAGDGYEQFF
CDR3 DNA: TGTGCCAGCAGTTTAGCGGGAGACGGTTATGAGCAGTTCTTC

J gene: TRBJ2-3
clone size: once
V gene: TRBV9
D gene: NA
CDR3 protein: CASSHQRAPSTDTQYF
CDR3 DNA: TGTGCCAGCAGCCACCAGAGGGCTCCTAGCACAGATACGCAGTATTTT

J gene: TRBJ2-7
clone size: NA
V gene: TRBV24-1
D gene: NA
CDR3 protein: CATSATGTSQGYEQYF
CDR3 DNA: TGTGCCACCAGTGCAACGGGGACCTCTCAGGGCTACGAGCAGTACTTC

J gene: TRBJ1-2
clone size: NA
V gene: TRBV3-2
D gene: NA
CDR3 protein: CASSQEDMTAFRFYGYTF
CDR3 DNA: TGTGCCAGCAGCCAAGAGGACATGACAGCTTTTCGCTTCTATGGCTACACCTTC

J gene: TRBJ2-3
clone size: NA
V gene: TRBV6-5
D gene: NA
CDR3 protein: CASSSPNVATSWGDTQYF
CDR3 DNA: TGTGCCAGCAGCTCGCCAAATGTAGCCACTTCCTGGGGAGATACGCAGTATTTT